The 6 T cell receptor beta chains reported below all come from one sample, sequenced in a study of blood T cell repertoires in COVID-19. Data came from immunoSEQ multiplex PCR; TCRdb stores just in-frame clones and leaves some out. Found here are 55,000 to 75,000 clones, 91% of them singletons; the top ten hold roughly 8%. Sequencing was carried out using peripheral blood. Receptors were obtained from a human donor in a cohort sampled during active COVID-19.

The chain couples TRBV5-1 to TRBJ1-5, with a tentative D call TRBD1 (6 bases). Trimming left V 3 bases short and J 0 bases short, with 7 bases between. The length of the CDR3 is 14 residues. Germline V gene lookup returns CDR1 SGHRS and CDR2 YFSETQ. The CDR3 region is CASSSGDSNQPQHF. CDR3 DNA sequence: TGCGCCAGCAGCTCAGGGGATAGCAATCAGCCCCAGCATTTT.

The chain couples TRBV7-3 to TRBJ2-3; D might be TRBD2 (6 bases). The CDR3 is 12 amino acids. The germline V gene has CDR1 SGHTA and CDR2 FQGTGA. V was trimmed by 6 bases and J by 5 bases, leaving 9 bases between them. The CDR3 protein is CASSQGGDTQYF. In nucleotides, the CDR3 is TGTGCCAGCAGTCAGGGAGGAGATACGCAGTATTTT.

This rearrangement joins TRBV4-2 to TRBJ2-7; D possibly corresponds to TRBD1 (7 bases). The CDR3 consists of 15 residues. The germline V gene encodes CDR1 LGHNA and CDR2 YNFKEQ. V lost 0 bases and J 5 bases, leaving 14 bases between the germline ends. CDR3 region: CASSQEQGGVNEQYF. The CDR3 DNA is TGTGCCAGCAGCCAAGAGCAGGGGGGCGTCAACGAGCAGTACTTC.

This chain connects TRBV30 to TRBJ1-2; no clear D. Germline V lookup: CDR1 GTSNPN, CDR2 SVGIG (reference sequence). The CDR3 extends over 15 amino acids. V gave up 2 bases and J gave up 5 bases, with 18 bases separating them. CDR3: CAWSPGQAPSYGYTF. CDR3 nucleotide sequence: TGTGCCTGGAGTCCCGGCCAGGCACCTTCTTATGGCTACACCTTC.

This clone was picked up one time. CDR3 sequence (DNA): TGTGCCTCATCCGGGACAGGGAACGAGCAGTACTTC. Translation: CASSGTGNEQYF. The rearrangement uses TRBV24-1 and TRBJ2-7; 9 nucleotides match TRBD1. This CDR3 spans 12 amino acids. The germline CDR1 and CDR2 sequences are KGHDR and SFDVKD. Losses at the gene ends were 12 bases for V and 5 bases for J; bases not matched to a gene: 7.

The chain uses TRBV3-1 (or the pseudogene TRBV3-2) and TRBJ2-1; D is perhaps TRBD2 (7 bases). The germline V gene has CDR1 LGHDT and CDR2 YNNKEL (reference sequence). The CDR3 is 16 residues long. Trimming left V 0 bases short and J 5 bases short, with 14 bases between. The CDR3 spells CASSQESTGRDNEQFF. CDR3 sequence (DNA): TGTGCCAGCAGCCAAGAGTCAACAGGGAGGGACAATGAGCAGTTCTTC.